This TCR beta chain was captured by sequencing in a study of tumor-infiltrating lymphocytes in primary liver carcinoma. The authors made TCR beta cDNA from about 500 ng total RNA with a constant-region primer. Three nested multiplex PCR rounds of slightly modified ARM-PCR generated TCR beta libraries. It was with TRBV1-TRBV30 forward primers and a C-beta reverse primer that the first two PCR rounds were run, at around 11 cycles each. TCRdb re-derived calls from the multiplex PCR reads in MiXCR, one entry per CDR3 protein. This sample yields around 100,000 distinct CDR3 sequences, of which approximately 70% are seen a single time; 10% to 15% belongs to the top ten. Germline V gives CDR1 SGHAT, CDR2 FQNNGV. The CDR3 length is 17 residues. Comment on this clonotype: Germline is not matched at one junction end, which may reflect a read error.

Joint extraction of RNA and DNA used 20-30 mg of bulk tissue that was unsorted. Material: liver tumor tissue from sampling region 2. As for subset: tumor region T2, inferior pole. The chain recombines TRBV11-2 with TRBJ2-1, with TRBD1 matching over 9 bases. The clonotype originates from a woman in her sixties or seventies with primary liver carcinoma and hepatitis B virus infection. In nucleotides, the CDR3 is TGTGCCAGCGGCTTAGCCCACGGACAGGGGTACAGGGGTGAACAGTTCTTC. This translates into CASGLAHGQGYRGEQFF.